This T cell receptor (beta chain) was identified during a study of OX40 agonist ivuxolimab in advanced cancers. At the level of the study: It was ivuxolimab, an agonistic anti-OX40 (CD134) antibody, that patients were treated with. Participants averaged approximately 60 years of age (range roughly 20 to 90) and were around 85% male.

The CDR3 consists of 15 residues. V was cut by 1 base and J by 7 bases, with 16 bases left in between. In germline, CDR1 is SGHTA, CDR2 FQGNSA. This clone was found once. Data came from immunoSEQ multiplex PCR; TCRdb stores just in-frame clones and leaves some out. The sample carries roughly 82,000 clones, roughly 90% recorded once. This chain joins TRBV7-2 and TRBJ2-5, with D maybe TRBD2 (5 bases). This sequence originates from an adult with an advanced solid tumor such as melanoma, head and neck, liver or kidney cancer. Material: CD4+ or CD8+ T cells sorted from blood, obtained in a trial of the OX40 agonist ivuxolimab. CDR3 protein: CASSLEGKGGWTQYF. DNA for the CDR3: TGTGCCAGCAGCTTAGAGGGTAAAGGAGGTTGGACCCAGTACTTC.